This TCR beta chain was captured in a study of blood T cell repertoires in COVID-19. About the study: The analysed material was cDNA or gDNA that came from T cells, B-cell-depleted T cells, or PBMCs.

Germline V CDR1 and CDR2: MNHNS, SASEGT. V lost 3 bases to trimming and J lost 4 bases; unmatched junction nucleotides: 4. This CDR3 is 14 amino acids long. Profiling relied on immunoSEQ multiplex PCR, and the TCRdb table lists in-frame clones only, not all of them. The sample carries 15,000 or so clones, approximately 92% recorded once. This rearrangement joins TRBV6-1 to TRBJ2-3; 7 bases align to TRBD1. Material: peripheral blood. This clonotype originated in a human donor with active COVID-19. The donor label of this sample is uncertain. The CDR3 DNA follows: TGTGCCAGCAGTGAGACAGGGCGTTCAGATACGCAGTATTTT. Its translation is CASSETGRSDTQYF.